A single sample is the source of the 18 T cell receptor beta chains below, sequenced in a study of identical twins (TCRdb year 2016). The library came from 5' RACE. Instrument on record: Illumina HiSeq 2000. In-frame beta chains were kept once TCRdb had trimmed the public reads at Q25 with fastp and called clones with MiXCR. Identical CDR3 proteins give one entry, which carries the most common genes and DNA. This sample lists about 250,000 distinct CDR3 sequences; 6% to 8.5% were detected once. The top ten clonotypes cover approximately 5.4% of the sample. A further study also used this sample, focusing on yellow fever vaccine responses in identical twins.

Specimen: CD8+ T cells sorted from blood. These receptors were collected from a woman younger than 30 in good health.

This clonotype was counted between two and nine times. V gene TRBV11-2 combines with J gene TRBJ2-5; D may correspond to TRBD1 or TRBD2 (5 bases each). The length of the CDR3 is 17 residues. V lost 6 bases to trimming and J lost 3 bases, with 23 bases between them. Germline loops: CDR1 SGHAT, CDR2 FQNNGV. CDR3 nucleotide sequence: TGTGCCAGCAGTGTACTCACAAGACGCAGGGACGAAGAGACCCAGTACTTC. It yields the protein CASSVLTRRRDEETQYF.

This clonotype was seen ten or more times. V gene TRBV4-2 combines with J gene TRBJ1-1; maybe TRBD1 (6 bases). Germline CDR1 and CDR2: LGHNA and YNFKEQ. The germline V and J ends were trimmed by 1 base and 1 base, with 10 bases remaining between them. CDR3 length: 15 residues. CDR3 sequence reads: CASSQAAGANTEAFF. DNA of the CDR3: TGTGCCAGCAGCCAAGCGGCGGGGGCGAACACTGAAGCTTTCTTT.

In its sample, this clonotype was seen a few times. V and J are TRBV5-8 and TRBJ1-1; D is possibly TRBD1 (5 bases). Germline V gene data show CDR1 as SGHTS and CDR2 as YDEGEE. The CDR3 is 14 amino acids. V lost 3 bases, J lost 11 bases, and 20 bases lay in between. In DNA, the CDR3 is TGTGCCAGCAGCTCAGGCCGGGACCTACCGGGGGCTTTCTTT. Its translation: CASSSGRDLPGAFF.

The chain carries TRBV28 and TRBJ1-2; D remains ambiguous. Germline V gene lookup returns CDR1 MDHEN and CDR2 SYDVKM. V was clipped by 2 bases and J by 1 base, with 2 bases between them. There are 12 residues in the CDR3. The CDR3 protein is CASSLDNYGYTF. For the CDR3, the DNA is TGTGCCAGCAGTTTAGATAACTATGGCTACACCTTC.

The gene calls are TRBV12-3 or TRBV12-4 and TRBJ1-3; no clear D gene. V shed 3 bases and J shed 0 bases, with 6 bases lying between them. The CDR3 extends over 14 amino acids. The CDR3 sequence: CASSFGRSGNTIYF. In DNA, the CDR3 is TGTGCCAGCAGTTTCGGGCGCTCTGGAAACACCATATATTTT.

This clonotype was seen ten or more times. The chain carries TRBV20-1 and TRBJ2-7; unclear D gene. Germline V CDR1 and CDR2: DFQATT, SNEGSKA (reference sequence). V was trimmed by 0 bases and J by 0 bases, leaving 6 bases between them. The CDR3 has 13 residues. The CDR3 sequence is CSARDRTSYEQYF. Written as DNA, the CDR3 is TGCAGTGCTAGAGATAGAACCTCCTACGAGCAGTACTTC.

This clonotype has just a few counts. This chain uses TRBV7-9 with TRBJ2-5; the D call may be TRBD1 or TRBD2 (6 bases each). Germline loops: CDR1 SEHNR, CDR2 FQNEAQ (reference sequence). Trimming pared 4 bases from V and 5 bases from J, leaving 17 bases between. This CDR3 region has 15 residues. CDR3 in DNA: TGTGCCAGCAGCTCCTCCGAGGGGGGAGTGGAGACCCAGTACTTC. It is translated as CASSSSEGGVETQYF.

In this sample, this clonotype turned up many times. The rearrangement uses TRBV19 and TRBJ1-1, with D uncertain. Trimming pared 3 bases from V and 0 bases from J, leaving 11 bases between. This CDR3 has 15 residues. The V gene's germline CDR1 is LNHDA and CDR2 SQIVND (reference sequence). The CDR3 coding sequence is TGTGCCAGTAGTATCGACCCGGGGATGAACACTGAAGCTTTCTTT. It is translated as CASSIDPGMNTEAFF.

This clonotype was recorded a few times. V is TRBV28 and J is TRBJ2-7; D possibly uses TRBD1 or TRBD2 (6 bases each). Germline V gene lookup returns CDR1 MDHEN and CDR2 SYDVKM. Trimming pared 5 bases from V and 5 bases from J, leaving 22 bases between. The CDR3 contains 16 residues. CDR3 amino acids: CASSEGVGGRPHEQYF. In nucleotides, the CDR3 is TGTGCCAGCAGTGAGGGGGTAGGGGGGCGCCCCCACGAGCAGTACTTC. The full variable domain, in which reference TRBV28 and TRBJ2-7 provide the parts outside the CDR3, is DVKVTQSSRYLVKRTGEKVFLECVQDMDHENMFWYRQDPGLGLRLIYFSYDVKMKEKGDIPEGYSVSREKKERFSLILESASTNQTSMYLCASSEGVGGRPHEQYFGPGTRLTVT.

The V call is TRBV7-9, the J call TRBJ2-2; weak D call: TRBD2 (5 bases). The V and J ends lost 1 base and 7 bases respectively, with 10 bases between them. Germline lookup yields CDR1 SEHNR and CDR2 FQNEAQ (reference sequence). The CDR3 has 14 residues. The CDR3 bases are TGTGCCAGCAGCTTAGATCCTGAGGGCGGGGAGCTGTTTTTT. Protein sequence: CASSLDPEGGELFF. Combining the CDR3 with reference TRBV7-9 and TRBJ2-2 gives the whole variable domain DTGVSQNPRHKITKRGQNVTFRCDPISEHNRLYWYRQTLGQGPEFLTYFQNEAQLEKSRLLSDRFSAERPKGSFSTLEIQRTEQGDSAMYLCASSLDPEGGELFFGEGSRLTVL.

This clonotype occurred many times. This chain links TRBV29-1 with TRBJ2-7; TRBD2 aligns across 7 bases. This CDR3 comprises 13 residues. The germline CDR1 and CDR2 sequences are SQVTM and ANQGSEA. Trimming took 1 base from V and 3 from J; bases not matched to a gene: 3. As DNA, the CDR3 is TGCAGCGTTGAAGCTCGGGAGGACTACGAGCAGTACTTC. It yields the protein CSVEAREDYEQYF.

In this sample, this clonotype turned up a few times. The V gene is TRBV12-3 or TRBV12-4, the J gene TRBJ1-5; possible D gene TRBD1, 5 bases. The CDR3 totals 16 residues. V lost 5 bases to trimming and J lost 0 bases, with 14 bases between them. The CDR3 DNA sequence: TGTGCCAGCAGTCGGGGGGGGAGGTCTAGCAATCAGCCCCAGCATTTT. Its translation: CASSRGGRSSNQPQHF.

This clonotype was seen a few times. This chain links TRBV7-8 with TRBJ2-1, with 15 bases matching TRBD2. The CDR3 sequence is 15 residues long. The germline CDR1 and CDR2 sequences are SGHVS and FQNEAQ. Trimming at V came to 5 bases and at J to 8 bases, leaving 4 bases not matched to a gene. In DNA, the CDR3 is TGTGCCAGCAGCAAAGGACTAGCGGGGGGGGATGAGCAGTTCTTC. Its translation is CASSKGLAGGDEQFF.

In its sample, this clonotype was seen many times. The chain combines TRBV6-1 with TRBJ1-5, with 9 bases fitting TRBD1. CDR1 is MNHNS and CDR2 is SASEGT in the germline V gene. The CDR3 contains 14 residues. The J segment lost 4 bases and the V segment lost 6 bases, leaving 4 bases of the junction unmatched. The CDR3 here is CASRRQGGNQPQHF. In nucleotides, the CDR3 is TGTGCCAGCAGGAGACAGGGGGGTAATCAGCCCCAGCATTTT.

In its sample, this clonotype was seen a few times. The V gene is TRBV6-1, the J gene TRBJ2-1, with D perhaps TRBD1 (6 bases). The germline V gene encodes CDR1 MNHNS and CDR2 SASEGT. The CDR3 is 19 amino acids. Trimming took off 2 bases at V and 0 bases at J, with 20 bases between the two ends. CDR3 sequence reads: CASSETTGTSPGSYNEQFF. The CDR3 nucleotides read TGTGCCAGCAGTGAAACAACCGGGACATCACCGGGCTCCTACAATGAGCAGTTCTTC.

This clonotype has just a few counts. The chain joins TRBV20-1 to TRBJ2-1, with TRBD2 matching over 9 bases. The CDR3 runs to 16 residues. V shed 6 bases, J shed 4 bases, and the junction held 13 bases outside the gene matches. Germline CDR1 DFQATT, CDR2 SNEGSKA (reference sequence). The CDR3 reads CSATPKAGGVYNEQFF. CDR3 coding DNA: TGCAGTGCAACTCCCAAAGCGGGGGGCGTATACAATGAGCAGTTCTTC.

In its sample, this clonotype was seen a few times. CDR3 protein: CASSPWGTSTDTQYF. In DNA form, the CDR3 reads TGTGCCAGCAGCCCATGGGGGACTAGCACAGATACGCAGTATTTT. This chain joins TRBV9 and TRBJ2-3; D is possibly TRBD2 (6 bases). The CDR3 has 15 residues. V lost 4 bases and J 0 bases, leaving 12 bases between the germline ends. CDR1 is SGDLS and CDR2 is YYNGEE in the germline V gene. Complete variable domain (other parts from reference TRBV9 and TRBJ2-3): DSGVTQTPKHLITATGQRVTLRCSPRSGDLSVYWYQQSLDQGLQFLIQYYNGEERAKGNILERFSAQQFPDLHSELNLSSLELGDSALYFCASSPWGTSTDTQYFGPGTRLTVL.

J is TRBJ1-2 and V is TRBV6-1; D might be TRBD1 (6 bases). Germline V CDR1 and CDR2: MNHNS, SASEGT. The CDR3 contains 14 residues. Trimming took off 1 base at V and 5 bases at J, with 11 bases between the two ends. The CDR3 protein is CASSEGQGLYGYTF. For the CDR3, the DNA is TGTGCCAGCAGTGAAGGCCAGGGGCTTTATGGCTACACCTTC.